This T cell receptor (beta chain) was retrieved from a study of PD-L1 blockade in urothelial cancer. Overall study findings and caveats: Larger 3-week expansion of tumor-associated blood clones was seen in durable-benefit patients.

The V gene lost 4 bases and the J gene lost 6 bases, with 16 bases spanning the gap. CDR1 and CDR2 (germline): LGHNA, YSLEER. The CDR3 sequence is 15 residues long. Notes on this clone: Its matching antigen is unknown.

Noted time point: peripheral blood 6 weeks after treatment start. Profiling relied on immunoSEQ multiplex PCR, and the TCRdb table lists in-frame clones only, not all of them. The sample records about 50,000 clones, over 75% being singletons. The TCR sequence derives from a man between 45 and 60 years old with urothelial cancer. The specimen was PBMCs, collected around atezolizumab (anti-PD-L1) treatment. The J gene is TRBJ1-5, the V gene TRBV4-3, with unresolved D. CDR3 sequence: CASSRETGAGQPQHF. CDR3 coding DNA: TGCGCCAGCAGCCGCGAGACCGGCGCGGGTCAGCCCCAGCATTTT.